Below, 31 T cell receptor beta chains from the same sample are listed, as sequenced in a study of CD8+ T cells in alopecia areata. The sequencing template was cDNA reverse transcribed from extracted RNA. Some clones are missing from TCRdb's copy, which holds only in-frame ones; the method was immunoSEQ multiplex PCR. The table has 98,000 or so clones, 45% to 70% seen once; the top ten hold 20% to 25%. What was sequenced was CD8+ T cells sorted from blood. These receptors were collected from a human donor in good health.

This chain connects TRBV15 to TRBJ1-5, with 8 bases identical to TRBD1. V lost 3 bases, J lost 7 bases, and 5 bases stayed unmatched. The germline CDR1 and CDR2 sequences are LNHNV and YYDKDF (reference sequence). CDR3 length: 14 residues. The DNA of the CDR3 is TGTGCCACCAGCAGGGACAGGGAGGTCCAGCCCCAGCATTTT. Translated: CATSRDREVQPQHF.

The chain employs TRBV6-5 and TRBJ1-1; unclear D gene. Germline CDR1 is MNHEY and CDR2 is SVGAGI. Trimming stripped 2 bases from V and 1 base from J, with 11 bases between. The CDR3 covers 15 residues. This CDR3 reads CASSYLGSGNTEAFF. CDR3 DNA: TGTGCCAGCAGTTACCTAGGGTCGGGGAACACTGAAGCTTTCTTT.

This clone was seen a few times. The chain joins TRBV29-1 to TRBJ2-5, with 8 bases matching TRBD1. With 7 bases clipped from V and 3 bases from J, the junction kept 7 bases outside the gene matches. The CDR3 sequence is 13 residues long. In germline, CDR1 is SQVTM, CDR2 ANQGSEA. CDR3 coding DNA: TGCAGCGGGGACGACAGGGGCGAAGAGACCCAGTACTTC. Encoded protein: CSGDDRGEETQYF.

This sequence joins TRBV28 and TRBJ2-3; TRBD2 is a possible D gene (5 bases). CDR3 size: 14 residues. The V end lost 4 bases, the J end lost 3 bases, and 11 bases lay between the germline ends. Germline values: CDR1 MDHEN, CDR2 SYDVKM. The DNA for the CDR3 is TGTGCCAGCAGTTCTCGGACTTGGACAGATACGCAGTATTTT. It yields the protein CASSSRTWTDTQYF.

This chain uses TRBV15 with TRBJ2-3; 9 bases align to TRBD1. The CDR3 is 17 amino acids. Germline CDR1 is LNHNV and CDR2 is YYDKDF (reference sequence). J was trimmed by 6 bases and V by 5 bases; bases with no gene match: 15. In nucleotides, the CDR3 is TGTGCCACCAGCCTCCGAAGTCCCGGGACAGGGACCGATACGCAGTATTTT. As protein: CATSLRSPGTGTDTQYF. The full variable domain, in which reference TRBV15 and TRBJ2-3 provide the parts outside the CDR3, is DAMVIQNPRYQVTQFGKPVTLSCSQTLNHNVMYWYQQKSSQAPKLLFHYYDKDFNNEADTPDNFQSRRPNTSFCFLDIRSPGLGDTAMYLCATSLRSPGTGTDTQYFGPGTRLTVL.

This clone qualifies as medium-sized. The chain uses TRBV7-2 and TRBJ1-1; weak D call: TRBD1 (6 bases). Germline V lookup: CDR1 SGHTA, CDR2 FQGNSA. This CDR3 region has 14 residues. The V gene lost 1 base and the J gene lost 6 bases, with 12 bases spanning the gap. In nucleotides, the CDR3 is TGTGCCAGCAGCTTAGAGCCGGCAGGGGCTGAAGCTTTCTTT. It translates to CASSLEPAGAEAFF.

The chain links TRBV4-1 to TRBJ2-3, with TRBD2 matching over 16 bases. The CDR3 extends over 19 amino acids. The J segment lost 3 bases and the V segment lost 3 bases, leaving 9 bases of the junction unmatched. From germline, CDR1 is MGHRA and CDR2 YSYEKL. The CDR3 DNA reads TGCGCCAGCAGCCACCCGGGACTAGCGGGGGGGCCTCTAACAGATACGCAGTATTTT. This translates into CASSHPGLAGGPLTDTQYF.

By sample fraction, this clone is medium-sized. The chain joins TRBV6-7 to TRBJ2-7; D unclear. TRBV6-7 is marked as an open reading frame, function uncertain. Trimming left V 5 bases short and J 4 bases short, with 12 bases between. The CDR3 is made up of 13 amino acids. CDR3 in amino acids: CASSTDREYEQYF. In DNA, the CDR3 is TGTGCCAGCAGTACAGACCGAGAATACGAGCAGTACTTC.

Here the CDR3 reads CASSGFQNPDTQYF. The CDR3 DNA is TGTGCCAGCAGCGGCTTTCAGAATCCAGATACGCAGTATTTT. The rearrangement uses TRBV9 and TRBJ2-3; no firm D call. Trimming took off 3 bases at V and 4 bases at J, with 12 bases between the two ends. The CDR3 runs to 14 residues. The germline gives CDR1 SGDLS, CDR2 YYNGEE.

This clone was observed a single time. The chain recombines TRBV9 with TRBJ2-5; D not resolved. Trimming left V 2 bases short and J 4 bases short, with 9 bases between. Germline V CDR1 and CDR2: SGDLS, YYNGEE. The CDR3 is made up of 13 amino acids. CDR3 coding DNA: TGTGCCAGCAGCGTGGATGGGGTAGAGACCCAGTACTTC. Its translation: CASSVDGVETQYF.

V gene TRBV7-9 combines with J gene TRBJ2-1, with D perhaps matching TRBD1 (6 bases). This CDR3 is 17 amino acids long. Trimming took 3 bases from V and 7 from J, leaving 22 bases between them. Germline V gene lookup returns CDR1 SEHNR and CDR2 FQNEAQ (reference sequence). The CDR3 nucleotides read TGTGCCAGCAGCTTCGAGGGGCCGGGACACCTTAGAAATGAGCAGTTCTTC. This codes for CASSFEGPGHLRNEQFF.

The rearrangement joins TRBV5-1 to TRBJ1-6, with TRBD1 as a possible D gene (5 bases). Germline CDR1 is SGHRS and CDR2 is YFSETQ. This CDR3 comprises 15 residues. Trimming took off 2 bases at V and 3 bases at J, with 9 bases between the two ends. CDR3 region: CASSFTGIYNSPLHF. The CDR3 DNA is TGCGCCAGCAGCTTTACAGGCATCTATAATTCACCCCTCCACTTT.

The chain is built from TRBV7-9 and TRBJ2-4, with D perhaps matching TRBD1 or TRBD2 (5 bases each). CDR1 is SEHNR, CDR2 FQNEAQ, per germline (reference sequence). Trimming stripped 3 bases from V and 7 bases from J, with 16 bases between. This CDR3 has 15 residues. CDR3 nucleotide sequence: TGTGCCAGCAGCTTGGCACTTGGGGACCCCAACATTCAGTACTTC. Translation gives CASSLALGDPNIQYF.

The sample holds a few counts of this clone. DNA of the CDR3: TGCAGCGTATCCGGACAGCCGGGACTAGCCTATGAGACCCAGTACTTC. Protein sequence: CSVSGQPGLAYETQYF. The rearrangement joins TRBV29-1 to TRBJ2-5; the match to TRBD2 covers 9 bases. Germline CDR1 reads SQVTM; CDR2 reads ANQGSEA. The CDR3 runs 16 residues. V was clipped by 6 bases and J by 5 bases; unmatched bases: 16.

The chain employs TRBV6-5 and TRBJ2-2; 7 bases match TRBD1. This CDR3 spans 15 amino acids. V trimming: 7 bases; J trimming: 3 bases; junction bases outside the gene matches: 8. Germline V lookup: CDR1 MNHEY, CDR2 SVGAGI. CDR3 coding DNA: TGTGCCAGCAAAGGGGGACAGCTCTACACCGGGGAGCTGTTTTTT. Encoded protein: CASKGGQLYTGELFF.

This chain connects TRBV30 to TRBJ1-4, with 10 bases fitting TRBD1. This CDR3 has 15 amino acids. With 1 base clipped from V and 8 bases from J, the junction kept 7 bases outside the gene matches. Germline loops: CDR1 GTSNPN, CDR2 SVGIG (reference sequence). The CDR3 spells CAWSATGGAGEKLFF. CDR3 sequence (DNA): TGTGCCTGGAGTGCGACAGGGGGCGCGGGCGAAAAACTGTTTTTT.

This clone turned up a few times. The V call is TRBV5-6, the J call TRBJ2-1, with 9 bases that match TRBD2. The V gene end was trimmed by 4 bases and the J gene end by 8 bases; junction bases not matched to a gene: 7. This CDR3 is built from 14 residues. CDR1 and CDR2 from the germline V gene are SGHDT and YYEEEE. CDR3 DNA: TGTGCCAGCAGCGCGGGAGGGATAGTCTATGAGCAGTTCTTC. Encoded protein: CASSAGGIVYEQFF.

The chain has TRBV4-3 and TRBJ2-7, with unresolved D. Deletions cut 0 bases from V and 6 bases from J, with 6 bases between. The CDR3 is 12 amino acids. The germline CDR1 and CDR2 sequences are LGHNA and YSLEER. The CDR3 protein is CASSQDDREQYF. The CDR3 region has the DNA TGCGCCAGCAGCCAAGATGACCGCGAGCAGTACTTC.

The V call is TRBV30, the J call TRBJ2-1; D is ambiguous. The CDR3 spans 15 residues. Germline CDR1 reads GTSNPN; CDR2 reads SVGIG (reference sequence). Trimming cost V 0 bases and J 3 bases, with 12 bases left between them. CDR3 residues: CAWSVGLGIYNEQFF. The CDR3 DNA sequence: TGTGCCTGGAGTGTAGGATTGGGAATCTACAATGAGCAGTTCTTC.

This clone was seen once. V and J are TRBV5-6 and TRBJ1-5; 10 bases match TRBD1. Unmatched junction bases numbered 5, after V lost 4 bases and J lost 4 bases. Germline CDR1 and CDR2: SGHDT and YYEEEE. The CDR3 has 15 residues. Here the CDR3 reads CASSRGQGRNQPQHF. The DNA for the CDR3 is TGTGCCAGCAGCAGGGGACAGGGGAGGAATCAGCCCCAGCATTTT. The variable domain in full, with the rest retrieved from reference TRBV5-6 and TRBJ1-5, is DAGVTQSPTHLIKTRGQQVTLRCSPKSGHDTVSWYQQALGQGPQFIFQYYEEEERQRGNFPDRFSGHQFPNYSSELNVNALLLGDSALYLCASSRGQGRNQPQHFGDGTRLSIL.

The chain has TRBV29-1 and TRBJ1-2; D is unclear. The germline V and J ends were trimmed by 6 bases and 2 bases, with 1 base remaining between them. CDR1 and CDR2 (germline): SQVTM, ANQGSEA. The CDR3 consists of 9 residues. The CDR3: CSVNYGYTF. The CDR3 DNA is TGCAGCGTAAACTATGGCTACACCTTC.

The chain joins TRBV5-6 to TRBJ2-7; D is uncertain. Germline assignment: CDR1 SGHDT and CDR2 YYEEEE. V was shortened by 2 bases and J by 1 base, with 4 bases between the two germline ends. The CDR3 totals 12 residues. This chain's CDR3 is CASSFLSYEQYF. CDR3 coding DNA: TGTGCCAGCAGCTTCCTATCCTACGAGCAGTACTTC. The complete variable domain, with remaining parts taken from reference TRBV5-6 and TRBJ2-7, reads DAGVTQSPTHLIKTRGQQVTLRCSPKSGHDTVSWYQQALGQGPQFIFQYYEEEERQRGNFPDRFSGHQFPNYSSELNVNALLLGDSALYLCASSFLSYEQYFGPGTRLTVT.

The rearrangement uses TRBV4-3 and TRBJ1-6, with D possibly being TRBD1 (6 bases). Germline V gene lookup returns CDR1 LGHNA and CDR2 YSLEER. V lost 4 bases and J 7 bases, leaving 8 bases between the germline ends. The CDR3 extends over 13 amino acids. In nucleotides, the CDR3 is TGCGCCAGCAGCCGCAGGGGCAATTCACCCCTCCACTTT. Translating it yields CASSRRGNSPLHF.

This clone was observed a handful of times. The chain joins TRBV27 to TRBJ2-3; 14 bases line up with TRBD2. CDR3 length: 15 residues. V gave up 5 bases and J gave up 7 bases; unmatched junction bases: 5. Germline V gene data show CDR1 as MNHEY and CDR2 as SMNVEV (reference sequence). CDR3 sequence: CASSPGTSGGNTQYF. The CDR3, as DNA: TGTGCCAGCAGTCCCGGGACTAGCGGGGGCAATACGCAGTATTTT.

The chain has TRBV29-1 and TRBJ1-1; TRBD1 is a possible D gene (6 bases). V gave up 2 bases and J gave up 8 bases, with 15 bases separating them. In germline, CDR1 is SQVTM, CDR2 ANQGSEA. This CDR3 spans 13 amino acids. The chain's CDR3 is CSVERAGEVEAFF. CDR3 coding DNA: TGCAGCGTTGAACGGGCAGGGGAGGTGGAAGCTTTCTTT.

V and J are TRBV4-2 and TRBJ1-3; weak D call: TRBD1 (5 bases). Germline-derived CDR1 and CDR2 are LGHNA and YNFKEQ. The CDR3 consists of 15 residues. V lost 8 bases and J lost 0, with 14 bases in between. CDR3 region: CASVRSDTSGNTIYF. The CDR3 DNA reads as TGTGCCAGCGTCCGATCGGACACCTCTGGAAACACCATATATTTT.

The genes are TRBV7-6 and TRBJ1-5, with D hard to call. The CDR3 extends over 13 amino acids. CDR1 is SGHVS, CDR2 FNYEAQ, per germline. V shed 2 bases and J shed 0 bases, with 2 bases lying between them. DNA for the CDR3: TGTGCCAGCAGCTTAAATAGCAATCAGCCCCAGCATTTT. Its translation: CASSLNSNQPQHF.

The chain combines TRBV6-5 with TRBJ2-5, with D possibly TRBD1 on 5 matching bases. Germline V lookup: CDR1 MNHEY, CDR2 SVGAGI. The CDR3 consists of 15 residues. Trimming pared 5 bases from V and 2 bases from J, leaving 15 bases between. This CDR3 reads CASSPQVDRQETQYF. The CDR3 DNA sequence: TGTGCCAGCAGTCCCCAGGTCGACAGACAAGAGACCCAGTACTTC.

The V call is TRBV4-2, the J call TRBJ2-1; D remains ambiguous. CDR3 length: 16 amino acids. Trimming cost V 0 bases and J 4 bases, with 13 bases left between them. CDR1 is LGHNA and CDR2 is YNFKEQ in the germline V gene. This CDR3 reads CASSQDRVAGYNEQFF. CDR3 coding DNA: TGTGCCAGCAGCCAAGATCGGGTAGCCGGTTACAATGAGCAGTTCTTC.

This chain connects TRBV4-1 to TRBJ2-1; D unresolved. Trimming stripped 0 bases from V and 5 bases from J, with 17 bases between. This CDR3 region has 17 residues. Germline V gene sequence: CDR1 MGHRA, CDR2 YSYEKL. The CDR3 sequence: CASSQDSDPPENNEQFF. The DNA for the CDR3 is TGCGCCAGCAGCCAAGATTCGGACCCGCCCGAAAACAATGAGCAGTTCTTC.

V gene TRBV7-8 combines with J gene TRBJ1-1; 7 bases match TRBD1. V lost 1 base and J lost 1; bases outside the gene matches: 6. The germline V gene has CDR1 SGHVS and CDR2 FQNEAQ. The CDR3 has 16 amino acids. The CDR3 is CASSLGVQGGNTEAFF. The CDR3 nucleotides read TGTGCCAGCAGCTTAGGGGTGCAGGGGGGGAACACTGAAGCTTTCTTT. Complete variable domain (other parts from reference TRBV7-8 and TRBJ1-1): GAGVSQSPRYKVAKRGQDVALRCDPISGHVSLFWYQQALGQGPEFLTYFQNEAQLDKSGLPSDRFFAERPEGSVSTLKIQRTQQEDSAVYLCASSLGVQGGNTEAFFGQGTRLTVV.